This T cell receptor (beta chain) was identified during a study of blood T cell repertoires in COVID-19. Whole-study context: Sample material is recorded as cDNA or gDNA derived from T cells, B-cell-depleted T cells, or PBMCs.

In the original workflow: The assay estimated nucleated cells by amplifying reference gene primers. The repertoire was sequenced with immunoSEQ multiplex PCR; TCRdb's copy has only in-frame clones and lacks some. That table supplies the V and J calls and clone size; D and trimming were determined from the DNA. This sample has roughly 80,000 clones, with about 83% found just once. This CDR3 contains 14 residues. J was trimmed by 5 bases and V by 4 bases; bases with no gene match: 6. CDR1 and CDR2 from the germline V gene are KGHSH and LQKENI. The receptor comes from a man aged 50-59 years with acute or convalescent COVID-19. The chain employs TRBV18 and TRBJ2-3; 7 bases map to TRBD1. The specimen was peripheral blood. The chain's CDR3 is CASSHDRVLDTQYF. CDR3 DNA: TGTGCCAGCTCACACGACAGGGTTTTAGATACGCAGTATTTT.